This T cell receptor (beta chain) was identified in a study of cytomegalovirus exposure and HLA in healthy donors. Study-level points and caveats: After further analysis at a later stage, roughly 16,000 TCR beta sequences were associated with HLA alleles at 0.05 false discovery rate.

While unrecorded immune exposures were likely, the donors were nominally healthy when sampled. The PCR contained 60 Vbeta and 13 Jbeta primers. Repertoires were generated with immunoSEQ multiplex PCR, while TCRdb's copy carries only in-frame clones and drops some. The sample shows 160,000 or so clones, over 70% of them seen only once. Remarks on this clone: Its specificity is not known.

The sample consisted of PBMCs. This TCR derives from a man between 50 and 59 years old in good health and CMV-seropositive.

The CDR3 protein is CASRGQEAKNIQYF. The CDR3 DNA sequence: TGTGCCAGTAGAGGACAAGAAGCCAAAAACATTCAGTACTTC. The rearrangement uses TRBV19 and TRBJ2-4, with D possibly being TRBD1 (5 bases). Germline V gives CDR1 LNHDA, CDR2 SQIVND (reference sequence). The CDR3 runs to 14 residues. The ends were cut back, 6 bases at V and 0 bases at J, with 9 bases in the middle.